This T cell receptor beta chain was documented in a study of CD8 T cells in ankylosing spondylitis. Findings and limits, study-wide: Typical of ankylosing spondylitis blood, it appeared, was a TCR beta motif of roughly eight highly homologous variants. As reported, disease-linked clones showed significant enrichment in matched ankylosing spondylitis synovial fluid.

This clonotype was counted a few times. What it recognizes is unknown. With 3 bases clipped from V and 5 bases from J, the junction kept 9 bases outside the gene matches. This CDR3 contains 16 residues. Germline V gene lookup returns CDR1 SGHTA and CDR2 FQGTGA. MiXCR, applied by TCRdb to the 5' RACE reads, yields one record per CDR3 protein. The table lists about 310,000 distinct CDR3 sequences, less than 25% of them singletons. The clonotype comes from a female donor with ankylosing spondylitis or in good health (not recorded which). V usage is TRBV7-3 and J usage is TRBJ2-1; TRBD1 matches 8 bases. Sample: blood, either unsorted or a sorted T cell fraction (not recorded which). CDR3 in DNA: TGTGCCAGCAGCTTTACCGGACAGGGTAACCACAATGAGCAGTTCTTC. This translates into CASSFTGQGNHNEQFF.